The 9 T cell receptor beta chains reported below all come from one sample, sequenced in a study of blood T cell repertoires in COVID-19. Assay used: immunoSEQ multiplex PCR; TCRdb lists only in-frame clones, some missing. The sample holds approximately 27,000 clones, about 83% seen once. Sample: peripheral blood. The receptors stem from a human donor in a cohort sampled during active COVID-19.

The CDR3 DNA is TGTGCCAGCAGCTTACAAGCTGACTATTCCTACGAGCAGTACTTC. It specifies CASSLQADYSYEQYF. V gene TRBV7-3 combines with J gene TRBJ2-7; TRBD2 is a possible D gene (5 bases). The CDR3 extends over 15 amino acids. Per the germline V gene, CDR1 is SGHTA and CDR2 is FQGTGA. V dropped 2 bases and J dropped 1 base, with 12 bases sitting between them.

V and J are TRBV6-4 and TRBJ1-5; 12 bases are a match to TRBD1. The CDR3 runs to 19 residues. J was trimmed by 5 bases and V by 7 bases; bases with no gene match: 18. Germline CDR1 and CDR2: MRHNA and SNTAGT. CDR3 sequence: CASTRPPGTGGNRDQPQHF. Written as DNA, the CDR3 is TGTGCCAGCACTCGACCCCCAGGGACAGGGGGCAATAGAGATCAGCCCCAGCATTTT.

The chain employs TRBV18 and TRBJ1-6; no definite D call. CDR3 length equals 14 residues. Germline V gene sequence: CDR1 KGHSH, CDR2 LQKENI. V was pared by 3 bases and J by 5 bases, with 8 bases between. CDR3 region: CASSPQVNNSPLHF. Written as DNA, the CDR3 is TGTGCCAGCTCACCGCAGGTTAATAATTCACCCCTCCACTTT.

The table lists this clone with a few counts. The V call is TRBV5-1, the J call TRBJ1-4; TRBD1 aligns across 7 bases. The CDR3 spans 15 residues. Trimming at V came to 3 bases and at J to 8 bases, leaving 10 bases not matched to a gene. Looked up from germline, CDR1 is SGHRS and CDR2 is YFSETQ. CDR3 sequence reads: CASSSGDSQGEKLFF. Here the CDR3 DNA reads TGCGCCAGCAGCTCGGGGGACAGTCAGGGGGAAAAACTGTTTTTT.

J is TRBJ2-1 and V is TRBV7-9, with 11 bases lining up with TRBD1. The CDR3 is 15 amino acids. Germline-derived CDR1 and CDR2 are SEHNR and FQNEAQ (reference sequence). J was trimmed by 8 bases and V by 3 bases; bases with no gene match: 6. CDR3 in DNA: TGTGCCAGCAGCTTTCCAGGACAGGGGGCAGATGAGCAGTTCTTC. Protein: CASSFPGQGADEQFF.

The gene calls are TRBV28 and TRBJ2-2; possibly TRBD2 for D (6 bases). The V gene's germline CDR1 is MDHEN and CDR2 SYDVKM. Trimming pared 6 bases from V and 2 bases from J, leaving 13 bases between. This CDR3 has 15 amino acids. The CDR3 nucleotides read TGTGCCAGCAGCTATGGGACTCCCAACACCGGGGAGCTGTTTTTT. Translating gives CASSYGTPNTGELFF.

CDR3 protein: CASSEGGVRGEAFF. The CDR3 DNA reads TGCGCCAGCAGTGAAGGCGGCGTCCGGGGTGAAGCTTTCTTT. This chain connects TRBV10-2 to TRBJ1-1; D unresolved. V gave up 3 bases and J gave up 7 bases, with 15 bases separating them. Germline values: CDR1 WSHSY, CDR2 SAAADI. The CDR3 sequence is 14 residues long.

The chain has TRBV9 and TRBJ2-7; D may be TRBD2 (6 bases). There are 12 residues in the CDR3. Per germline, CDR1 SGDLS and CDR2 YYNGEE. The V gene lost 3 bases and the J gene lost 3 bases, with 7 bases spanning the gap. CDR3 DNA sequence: TGTGCCAGCAGCGACGGGGGCTACGAGCAGTACTTC. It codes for CASSDGGYEQYF. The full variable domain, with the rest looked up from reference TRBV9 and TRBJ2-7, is DSGVTQTPKHLITATGQRVTLRCSPRSGDLSVYWYQQSLDQGLQFLIQYYNGEERAKGNILERFSAQQFPDLHSELNLSSLELGDSALYFCASSDGGYEQYFGPGTRLTVT.

The CDR3: CASSQGDGTGLGGELFF. The CDR3 DNA is TGTGCCAGCAGCCAAGGAGACGGGACAGGGCTAGGCGGGGAGCTGTTTTTT. The chain joins TRBV3-1 (or the pseudogene TRBV3-2) to TRBJ2-2; TRBD1 matches at 9 bases. The ends lost 1 base at V and 7 bases at J; junction bases unmatched: 10. The germline V gene encodes CDR1 LGHDT and CDR2 YNNKEL (reference sequence). The CDR3 is 17 residues long.